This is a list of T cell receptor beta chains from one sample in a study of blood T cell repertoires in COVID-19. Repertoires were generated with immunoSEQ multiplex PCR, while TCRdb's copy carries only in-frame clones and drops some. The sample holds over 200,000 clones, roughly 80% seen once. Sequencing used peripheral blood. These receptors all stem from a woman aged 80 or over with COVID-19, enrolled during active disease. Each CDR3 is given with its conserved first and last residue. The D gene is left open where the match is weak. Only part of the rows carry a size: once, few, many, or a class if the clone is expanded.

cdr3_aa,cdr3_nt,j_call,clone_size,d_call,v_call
CASSETLLGTGASPLHF,TGTGCCAGCAGCGAAACGCTCCTCGGGACAGGGGCTTCACCCCTCCACTTT,TRBJ1-6,.,TRBD1,TRBV3-1/TRBV3-2
CASRGQLDSSPLHF,TGTGCCAGTAGGGGACAGCTGGATTCTTCACCCCTCCACTTT,TRBJ1-6,.,TRBD1,TRBV19
CASSSGKYTGELFF,TGTGCCAGCAGCAGCGGGAAATACACCGGGGAGCTGTTTTTT,TRBJ2-2,few,TRBD2,TRBV7-3
CASSQLRSTDTQYF,TGTGCCAGCAGCCAGCTGCGGAGCACAGATACGCAGTATTTT,TRBJ2-3,.,.,TRBV7-2
CASSPRRDTGELFF,TGTGCCAGCAGCCCCCGGAGGGACACCGGGGAGCTGTTTTTT,TRBJ2-2,.,.,TRBV7-3
CASSTGQVNSPLHF,TGCGCCAGCAGCACGGGACAGGTTAATTCACCCCTCCACTTT,TRBJ1-6,.,TRBD1,TRBV5-1
CASSPTIGTLANYGYTF,TGTGCCAGCAGTCCCACTATAGGGACACTAGCTAACTATGGCTACACCTTC,TRBJ1-2,.,.,TRBV6-6
CASSPTRQGALTNEKLFF,TGTGCCAGCTCACCGACTCGACAGGGGGCGCTTACTAATGAAAAACTGTTTTTT,TRBJ1-4,.,TRBD1,TRBV18
CASRDRVTEAFF,TGTGCCAGTCGGGACAGGGTAACTGAAGCTTTCTTT,TRBJ1-1,.,TRBD1,TRBV19
CASSSGQNSPLHF,TGTGCCAGCAGCTCCGGACAGAATTCACCCCTCCACTTT,TRBJ1-6,.,.,TRBV6-5
CASSSGGAVNEQFF,TGTGCCAGCAGCTCCGGGGGGGCGGTCAATGAGCAGTTCTTC,TRBJ2-1,.,TRBD2,TRBV11-3
CASAGSGEKLFF,TGTGCCAGTGCAGGGTCGGGTGAAAAACTGTTTTTT,TRBJ1-4,.,.,TRBV6-5
CASSLGAENQPQHF,TGTGCCAGCAGCTTAGGGGCAGAGAATCAGCCCCAGCATTTT,TRBJ1-5,once,.,TRBV7-9
CASSEGAPGGYTF,TGTGCCAGCAGTGAAGGAGCGCCGGGTGGCTACACCTTC,TRBJ1-2,.,.,TRBV2
CASTQGSPLHF,TGTGCCAGCACCCAGGGTTCACCCCTCCACTTT,TRBJ1-6,.,.,TRBV2
CASSQHRQGNEQFF,TGTGCCAGCAGCCAACATAGACAGGGCAATGAGCAGTTCTTC,TRBJ2-1,.,TRBD1,TRBV3-1/TRBV3-2
CASSPGTGSWDEQFF,TGCGCCAGCAGCCCGGGGACAGGGTCATGGGATGAGCAGTTCTTC,TRBJ2-1,.,TRBD1,TRBV5-1
CASSLFGDTINEQYF,TGTGCCAGCAGTTTATTTGGGGACACGATAAACGAGCAGTACTTC,TRBJ2-7,few,.,TRBV28
CASRGGQLTPQPQHF,TGTGCCAGCAGAGGGGGACAGCTAACTCCTCAGCCCCAGCATTTT,TRBJ1-5,.,TRBD1,TRBV6-5
CASSLPFDRGIGGYTF,TGTGCCAGCAGCTTACCATTTGACAGGGGGATTGGTGGCTACACCTTC,TRBJ1-2,many,TRBD1,TRBV7-9
CAIIADSQPQHF,TGTGCCATCATAGCGGATTCTCAGCCCCAGCATTTT,TRBJ1-5,.,.,TRBV10-3
CASSIPPKNIQYF,TGTGCCAGTAGTATACCCCCGAAAAACATTCAGTACTTC,TRBJ2-4,many,.,TRBV19
CASFEGGAQNSNQPQHF,TGTGCCAGCTTTGAAGGTGGGGCACAGAATAGCAATCAGCCCCAGCATTTT,TRBJ1-5,.,.,TRBV6-1
CASSATGSSETQYF,TGCGCCAGCAGCGCGACAGGGTCCTCAGAGACCCAGTACTTC,TRBJ2-5,.,TRBD1,TRBV5-1
CASTNVVQETQYF,TGTGCCAGCACTAATGTGGTACAAGAGACCCAGTACTTC,TRBJ2-5,.,.,TRBV2
CASRRTGTAYNSPLHF,TGTGCCAGCAGGAGGACCGGGACAGCCTATAATTCACCCCTCCACTTT,TRBJ1-6,.,TRBD1,TRBV6-6
CASSVDYSSTGELFF,TGTGCCAGCAGCGTAGATTACAGCTCCACCGGGGAGCTGTTTTTT,TRBJ2-2,.,.,TRBV9
CASSLMRGENSPLHF,TGTGCCAGCAGCTTAATGCGGGGGGAAAATTCACCCCTCCACTTT,TRBJ1-6,.,.,TRBV7-9
CASSQGASYGYTF,TGTGCCAGCAGCCAAGGGGCTTCCTATGGCTACACCTTC,TRBJ1-2,.,.,TRBV3-1/TRBV3-2
CATSSNPGTNEKLFF,TGTGCCACCAGCTCAAACCCCGGAACTAATGAAAAACTGTTTTTT,TRBJ1-4,.,.,TRBV15
CASSQGDQPQHF,TGTGCCAGCAGCCAGGGGGATCAGCCCCAGCATTTT,TRBJ1-5,.,TRBD1,TRBV13
CASSENRAWEGYTF,TGTGCCAGCAGTGAAAACAGGGCATGGGAGGGCTACACCTTC,TRBJ1-2,.,.,TRBV6-1
CASSLGTSGRGSRYEQYF,TGTGCCAGCAGTTTGGGGACTAGCGGGAGGGGATCCCGCTACGAGCAGTACTTC,TRBJ2-7,few,TRBD2,TRBV28
CASRGGRASPLHF,TGTGCCAGCCGAGGAGGGAGGGCCTCACCCCTCCACTTT,TRBJ1-6,.,.,TRBV3-1/TRBV3-2
CASSYSKLRGYTF,TGTGCCAGCAGTTACTCGAAGTTGCGGGGCTACACCTTC,TRBJ1-2,.,.,TRBV6-5
CASSPRAAADSPLHF,TGTGCCAGCTCACCCAGGGCCGCGGCGGATTCACCCCTCCACTTT,TRBJ1-6,.,.,TRBV18
CASSFDRGSYNSPLHF,TGCGCCAGCAGCTTTGACAGGGGGTCTTATAATTCACCCCTCCACTTT,TRBJ1-6,few,TRBD1,TRBV5-1
CASSQAGTGNQPQHF,TGCGCCAGCAGCCAAGCCGGGACAGGTAATCAGCCCCAGCATTTT,TRBJ1-5,few,TRBD1,TRBV4-1
CASSPGATNEKLFF,TGCGCCAGCAGCCCGGGAGCAACTAATGAAAAACTGTTTTTT,TRBJ1-4,once,.,TRBV5-1
CASSPRGPSIDAGELFF,TGTGCCAGCAGCCCCCGAGGGCCCTCGATTGACGCCGGGGAGCTGTTTTTT,TRBJ2-2,.,.,TRBV9
CASLEEPSGNTIYF,TGCGCCAGCCTGGAGGAGCCCTCTGGAAACACCATATATTTT,TRBJ1-3,.,.,TRBV5-1
CASSLQANQPQHF,TGTGCCAGCAGCTTACAGGCCAATCAGCCCCAGCATTTT,TRBJ1-5,.,.,TRBV7-4
CASGSGTGSGNTIYF,TGTGCTAGTGGTTCCGGGACAGGGTCCGGAAACACCATATATTTT,TRBJ1-3,.,TRBD1,TRBV12-5
CASSVAAGLAGDKQFF,TGTGCCAGCAGCGTAGCGGCAGGACTAGCGGGTGATAAGCAGTTCTTC,TRBJ2-1,.,TRBD2,TRBV9
CASSLRAGGATEAFF,TGTGCCAGCAGCTTAAGGGCGGGCGGGGCGACTGAAGCTTTCTTT,TRBJ1-1,.,.,TRBV7-3
CASSPRAGAPKGQFF,TGTGCCAGTAGTCCGAGAGCGGGAGCCCCTAAGGGGCAGTTCTTC,TRBJ2-1,.,TRBD2,TRBV19
CASSAGQGGPYNEQFF,TGTGCCAGCAGTGCTGGCCAGGGGGGTCCGTACAATGAGCAGTTCTTC,TRBJ2-1,.,.,TRBV6-1
CASTPRQGDSPLHF,TGTGCCAGCACCCCCCGACAGGGAGATTCACCCCTCCACTTT,TRBJ1-6,.,TRBD1,TRBV6-6
CASSEGRGSGIAGSYNEQFF,TGTGCCAGCAGTGAGGGACGGGGCTCTGGGATAGCGGGGTCCTACAATGAGCAGTTCTTC,TRBJ2-1,once,TRBD2,TRBV6-1
CSASPGTGGNQPQHF,TGCAGTGCTAGTCCCGGGACAGGGGGCAATCAGCCCCAGCATTTT,TRBJ1-5,.,TRBD1,TRBV20-1
CASSLGTGLNYGYTF,TGTGCCAGCAGCTTGGGCACAGGGTTGAACTATGGCTACACCTTC,TRBJ1-2,.,.,TRBV5-4
CASSFGQGAGYTF,TGTGCCAGCAGCTTCGGACAGGGAGCTGGCTACACCTTC,TRBJ1-2,once,TRBD1,TRBV7-9
CASSQEGGIVNSPLHF,TGCGCCAGCAGCCAAGAAGGGGGTATAGTGAATTCACCCCTCCACTTT,TRBJ1-6,once,.,TRBV4-1
CASSRTDMNQPQHF,TGTGCCAGCAGTCGGACGGACATGAACCAGCCCCAGCATTTT,TRBJ1-5,.,.,TRBV28
CASSYHPRQRREEAFF,TGTGCCAGCAGTTACCACCCGAGACAGCGCCGGGAGGAGGCTTTCTTT,TRBJ1-1,.,.,TRBV6-2/TRBV6-3
CASSRGQGAIGTEAFF,TGTGCCAGCTCACGCGGACAGGGGGCGATAGGAACTGAAGCTTTCTTT,TRBJ1-1,once,TRBD1,TRBV18